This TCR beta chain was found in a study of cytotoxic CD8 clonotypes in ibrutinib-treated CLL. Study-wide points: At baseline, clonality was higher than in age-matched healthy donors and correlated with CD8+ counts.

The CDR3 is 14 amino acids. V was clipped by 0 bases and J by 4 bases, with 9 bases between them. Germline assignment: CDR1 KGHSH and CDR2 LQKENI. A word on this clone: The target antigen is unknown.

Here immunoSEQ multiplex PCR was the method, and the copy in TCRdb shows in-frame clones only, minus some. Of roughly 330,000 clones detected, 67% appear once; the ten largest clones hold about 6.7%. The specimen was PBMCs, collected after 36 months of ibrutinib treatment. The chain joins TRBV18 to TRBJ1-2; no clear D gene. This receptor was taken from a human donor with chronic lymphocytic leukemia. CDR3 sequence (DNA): TGTGCCAGCTCACCACCGTCTTCTGCCTATGGCTACACCTTC. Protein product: CASSPPSSAYGYTF. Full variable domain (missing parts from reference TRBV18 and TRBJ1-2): NAGVMQNPRHLVRRRGQEARLRCSPMKGHSHVYWYRQLPEEGLKFMVYLQKENIIDESGMPKERFSAEFPKEGPSILRIQQVVRGDSAAYFCASSPPSSAYGYTFGSGTRLTVV.